These 8 T cell receptor beta chains came from one sample sequenced in a study of T cell responses to AZD1222 COVID-19 vaccine. Produced via immunoSEQ multiplex PCR; TCRdb's table is partial and in-frame only. The table lists over 150,000 clones, around 90% of them singletons. The sequences come from peripheral blood, collected on day 0 of AZD1222 vaccination. All receptors come from an adult in good health.

The V and J genes are TRBV7-8 and TRBJ2-7; 9 positions agree with TRBD1. The V segment lost 6 bases and the J segment 9 bases; nucleotides outside the gene matches: 15. Germline loops: CDR1 SGHVS, CDR2 FQNEAQ. The CDR3 runs 15 residues. CDR3: CASSPQTGGRRGQYF. CDR3 DNA: TGTGCCAGCAGTCCCCAGACAGGGGGACGGAGAGGGCAGTACTTC.

The CDR3 DNA follows: TGCGCCAGCAGTCGGGACAGGGGAGGCTACACCTTC. Its translation: CASSRDRGGYTF. The gene calls are TRBV5-1 and TRBJ1-2; 10 bases match TRBD1. V gave up 5 bases and J gave up 8 bases; unmatched junction bases: 3. Looked up from germline, CDR1 is SGHRS and CDR2 is YFSETQ. The CDR3 is 12 amino acids.

V gene TRBV2 combines with J gene TRBJ2-7; 12 positions match TRBD2. With V trimmed by 6 bases and J by 3 bases, 15 bases remained unmatched. Germline CDR1 and CDR2: SNHLY and FYNNEI. The CDR3 contains 18 residues. The CDR3 region has the DNA TGTGCCAGCAGCGACATAAATCTAGCGGGAGGGTATCGCTACGAGCAGTACTTC. It is translated as CASSDINLAGGYRYEQYF.

This chain uses TRBV5-1 with TRBJ1-4, with D perhaps TRBD1 (6 bases). V dropped 0 bases and J dropped 0 bases, with 9 bases sitting between them. There are 16 residues in the CDR3. In germline, CDR1 is SGHRS, CDR2 YFSETQ. CDR3 DNA: TGCGCCAGCAGCTTGGGACAGGCAGCAACTAATGAAAAACTGTTTTTT. This encodes CASSLGQAATNEKLFF.

This chain links TRBV6-5 with TRBJ2-7; 11 nucleotides align to TRBD1. The CDR3 has 15 amino acids. Germline V gives CDR1 MNHEY, CDR2 SVGAGI. V was pared by 0 bases and J by 3 bases, with 1 base of the junction left unmatched. In DNA form, the CDR3 reads TGTGCCAGCAGTTACTCCGGGACAGGGGGCTACGAGCAGTACTTC. It codes for CASSYSGTGGYEQYF.

V and J are TRBV5-6 and TRBJ1-1; TRBD1 might be the D (5 bases). This CDR3 comprises 15 residues. The germline V gene encodes CDR1 SGHDT and CDR2 YYEEEE. Trimming removed 0 bases from V and 1 base from J, with 10 bases in between. Here the CDR3 reads CASSLVRGANTEAFF. The CDR3 DNA reads TGTGCCAGCAGCTTGGTTAGAGGGGCGAACACTGAAGCTTTCTTT.

The chain combines TRBV6-5 with TRBJ2-1, with a possible D match to TRBD2 (6 bases). Germline V gene data show CDR1 as MNHEY and CDR2 as SVGAGI. V was clipped by 5 bases and J by 5 bases, with 16 bases between them. This CDR3 has 15 amino acids. The CDR3 reads CASSLQGGRDNEQFF. The CDR3 region has the DNA TGTGCCAGCAGTCTCCAGGGAGGAAGGGACAATGAGCAGTTCTTC.

The chain employs TRBV28 and TRBJ1-3; D remains unclear. CDR1 is MDHEN and CDR2 is SYDVKM in the germline V gene. The CDR3 sequence is 16 residues long. With 4 bases removed from V and 0 bases from J, the gap between germline ends came to 13 bases. The CDR3 DNA reads as TGTGCCAGCAGTTCACCCTTCACAGCCTCTGGAAACACCATATATTTT. Translated: CASSSPFTASGNTIYF.